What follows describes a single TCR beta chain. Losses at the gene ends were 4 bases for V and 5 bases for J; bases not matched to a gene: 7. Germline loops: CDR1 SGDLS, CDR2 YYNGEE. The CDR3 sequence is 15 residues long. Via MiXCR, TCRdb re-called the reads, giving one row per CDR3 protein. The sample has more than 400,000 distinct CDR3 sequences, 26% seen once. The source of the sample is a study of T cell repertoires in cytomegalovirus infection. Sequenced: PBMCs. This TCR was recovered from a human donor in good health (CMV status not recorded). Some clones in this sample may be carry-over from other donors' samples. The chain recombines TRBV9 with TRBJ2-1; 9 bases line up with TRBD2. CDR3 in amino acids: CASSIKRGENNEQFF. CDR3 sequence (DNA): TGTGCCAGCAGCATAAAGCGGGGGGAGAACAATGAGCAGTTCTTC.